This T cell receptor beta chain was recorded in a study of T-cell memory formation after mild COVID-19. Study-wide context: Most TCR clusters belonged to a single donor.

Comments on this clonotype: Its matching antigen is unknown.

The V and J ends lost 6 bases and 5 bases respectively, with 16 bases between them. The CDR3 has 14 residues. CDR1 LNHNV and CDR2 YYDKDF come from the germline V gene (reference sequence). Overall study findings and caveats: Cross-reactive memory apparently joined, as some responding clones appeared in pre-infection memory. CM and EM subsets held most contracting CD4+ clones; EMRA held CD8+ ones. Clones that shrank (day 15 to 85) were balanced CD4/CD8, whereas later expanders leaned CD4+.

MiXCR was run by TCRdb on the 5' RACE reads, yielding one entry per CDR3 protein. Found here are 350,000 to 500,000 distinct CDR3 sequences, around 17% of them singletons; the top ten hold 20% to 25%. Sequenced: PBMCs or a T cell subset sorted from them (not recorded which). The V and J genes are TRBV15 and TRBJ1-1; the D gene is possibly TRBD1 (5 bases). The TCR originated in a man younger than 35 who had mild COVID-19 (a few samples of this study predate the infection). Cell type and time point are not known. The CDR3 DNA sequence: TGTGCCACCAGTGGATCGGGGGGAAGAACTGAAGCTTTCTTT. Amino acid sequence: CATSGSGGRTEAFF.